These 27 T cell receptor beta chains share one sample of origin, sequenced in a study of shared clonotypes between healthy human individuals. Profiling relied on immunoSEQ multiplex PCR, and the TCRdb table lists in-frame clones only, not all of them. Among about 1,500,000 clones listed, 96% were seen once. The sequenced material came from naive CD4+ T cells sorted from blood. The sample's subset: CD45RA+ positively selected. The receptors here all came from a man aged 25-45 years in good health.

The V and J genes are TRBV5-1 and TRBJ2-2; TRBD1 matches 7 bases. Per germline, CDR1 SGHRS and CDR2 YFSETQ. The CDR3 totals 14 residues. The V gene end was trimmed by 4 bases and the J gene end by 5 bases; junction bases not matched to a gene: 5. The CDR3 DNA is TGCGCCAGCAGCAAGACAGGGCAAACCGGGGAGCTGTTTTTT. This encodes CASSKTGQTGELFF. Based on the CDR3 plus reference TRBV5-1 and TRBJ2-2, the full variable domain is KAGVTQTPRYLIKTRGQQVTLSCSPISGHRSVSWYQQTPGQGLQFLFEYFSETQRNKGNFPGRFSGRQFSNSRSEMNVSTLELGDSALYLCASSKTGQTGELFFGEGSRLTVL.

This clone is a singleton in its sample. The chain recombines TRBV6-6 with TRBJ2-1; a weak D match, TRBD1 (5 bases). The V gene's germline CDR1 is MNHNY and CDR2 SVGAGI (reference sequence). V dropped 2 bases and J dropped 8 bases, with 16 bases sitting between them. The CDR3 has 15 amino acids. The CDR3: CASSYGQGNIDEQFF. The CDR3 bases are TGTGCCAGCAGTTACGGCCAGGGTAACATCGATGAGCAGTTCTTC.

CDR3 DNA: TGTGCCAGCAGCTTGGGAGGGCATCCGGCTAATAGCGAGCAGTACTTC. Protein sequence: CASSLGGHPANSEQYF. V and J are TRBV5-4 and TRBJ2-7; perhaps TRBD2 as D (5 bases). This CDR3 is 16 amino acids long. V shed 0 bases and J shed 6 bases, with 19 bases lying between them. From germline, CDR1 is SGHNT and CDR2 YYREEE (reference sequence).

J is TRBJ2-3 and V is TRBV7-2; D unclear. The germline CDR1 and CDR2 sequences are SGHTA and FQGNSA. Trimming removed 0 bases at V and 2 bases at J, with 9 bases between. This CDR3 comprises 15 residues. The CDR3 sequence: CASSLALHPTDTQYF. Written as DNA, the CDR3 is TGTGCCAGCAGCTTAGCACTACATCCCACAGATACGCAGTATTTT.

V is TRBV5-1 and J is TRBJ2-1; 7 nucleotides line up with TRBD1. Germline CDR1 and CDR2: SGHRS and YFSETQ. The CDR3 length is 16 residues. V was clipped by 4 bases and J by 2 bases; unmatched bases: 9. The CDR3 region is CASSPAPGQTYNEQFF. The CDR3 nucleotides are TGCGCCAGCAGCCCGGCCCCGGGACAGACCTACAATGAGCAGTTCTTC.

The rearrangement joins TRBV15 to TRBJ2-5; TRBD1 agrees at 9 bases. The trim removed 3 bases at V and 3 bases at J, leaving 5 bases unmatched. The CDR3 sequence is 15 residues long. From germline, CDR1 is LNHNV and CDR2 YYDKDF (reference sequence). CDR3 region: CATSRGGQGKETQYF. CDR3 DNA: TGTGCCACCAGCAGGGGGGGACAGGGTAAAGAGACCCAGTACTTC.

The V call is TRBV18, the J call TRBJ1-2, with TRBD1 matching over 7 bases. Germline CDR1 and CDR2: KGHSH and LQKENI. V shed 2 bases, J shed 3 bases, and the junction held 6 bases outside the gene matches. The CDR3 consists of 15 residues. In DNA, the CDR3 is TGTGCCAGCTCACCAACCGGACAGGCCTACTATGGCTACACCTTC. Its translation is CASSPTGQAYYGYTF.

The V and J genes are TRBV5-4 and TRBJ1-4, with D tentatively TRBD1 (6 bases). V lost 0 bases, J lost 8 bases, and 17 bases lay in between. The CDR3 has 16 residues. Germline CDR1 and CDR2: SGHNT and YYREEE (reference sequence). The CDR3 DNA follows: TGTGCCAGCAGCTTGGCCCGCGGGGGGGGCGAGGAAAAACTGTTTTTT. Its translation: CASSLARGGGEEKLFF.

The chain carries TRBV18 and TRBJ2-1; the D is unclear. V was pared by 8 bases and J by 7 bases, with 15 bases between. This CDR3 comprises 13 residues. Per the germline V gene, CDR1 is KGHSH and CDR2 is LQKENI. The CDR3 is CASTTPRGNEQFF. CDR3 in DNA: TGTGCCAGCACAACTCCCCGAGGTAATGAGCAGTTCTTC.

This chain joins TRBV6-5 and TRBJ1-1, with D possibly TRBD1 on 6 matching bases. Between the trimmed V and J ends, which lost 0 bases and 6 bases, there was a span of 17 bases. Germline assignment: CDR1 MNHEY and CDR2 SVGAGI. The CDR3 covers 16 residues. The CDR3 sequence is CASSYSGQHILAEAFF. Written as DNA, the CDR3 is TGTGCCAGCAGTTACTCGGGACAACATATTTTGGCTGAAGCTTTCTTT.

J is TRBJ2-6 and V is TRBV29-1; D is unclear. There are 13 residues in the CDR3. Deletions cut 3 bases from V and 2 bases from J, with 5 bases between. In germline, CDR1 is SQVTM, CDR2 ANQGSEA. CDR3 sequence: CSVERTGANVLTF. DNA for the CDR3: TGCAGCGTTGAGCGTACTGGGGCCAACGTCCTGACTTTC.

The chain has TRBV13 and TRBJ2-7; D is possibly TRBD1 (6 bases). The CDR3 is made up of 15 amino acids. Trimming took off 5 bases at V and 4 bases at J, with 18 bases between the two ends. Germline V gene data show CDR1 as PRHDT and CDR2 as FYEKMQ (reference sequence). The CDR3 protein is CASSPPGTPRYEQYF. The CDR3 nucleotides are TGTGCCAGCAGCCCACCCGGGACACCCAGATACGAGCAGTACTTC.

The V and J genes are TRBV10-2 and TRBJ1-3; D gene unclear. In germline, CDR1 is WSHSY, CDR2 SAAADI. V was clipped by 6 bases and J by 0 bases, with 3 bases between them. This CDR3 spans 12 amino acids. The DNA of the CDR3 is TGCGCCAGCAGCAACTCTGGAAACACCATATATTTT. This translates into CASSNSGNTIYF.

The CDR3 DNA is TGCGCCAGCAGCTTGTATCAGTTTCGGAGCACAGATACGCAGTATTTT. Protein sequence: CASSLYQFRSTDTQYF. The J gene is TRBJ2-3, the V gene TRBV5-1, with D unclear. Looked up from germline, CDR1 is SGHRS and CDR2 is YFSETQ. The germline V and J ends were trimmed by 1 base and 0 bases, with 12 bases remaining between them. CDR3 length: 16 residues.

V usage is TRBV2 and J usage is TRBJ2-7; perhaps TRBD2 as D (6 bases). Germline lookup yields CDR1 SNHLY and CDR2 FYNNEI. The CDR3 covers 16 residues. The ends were cut back, 8 bases at V and 5 bases at J, with 25 bases in the middle. This CDR3 is CASGRRVGGMKDEQYF. DNA of the CDR3: TGTGCCAGCGGCCGGAGGGTCGGCGGGATGAAGGACGAGCAGTACTTC.

V is TRBV2 and J is TRBJ1-1; TRBD1 agrees at 10 bases. V shed 4 bases, J shed 1 base, and the junction held 3 bases outside the gene matches. Looked up from germline, CDR1 is SNHLY and CDR2 is FYNNEI. The CDR3 covers 15 residues. The CDR3 region is CASSGTGGRNTEAFF. DNA of the CDR3: TGTGCCAGCAGTGGGACAGGGGGGAGGAACACTGAAGCTTTCTTT.

The chain links TRBV5-1 to TRBJ2-1; 7 bases agree with TRBD2. The V and J ends lost 0 bases and 5 bases, in that order; junction bases with no gene match: 14. The length of the CDR3 is 18 residues. Germline values: CDR1 SGHRS, CDR2 YFSETQ. CDR3: CASSLAAGGGSRNNEQFF. The CDR3 DNA reads TGCGCCAGCAGCTTGGCGGCAGGCGGCGGGAGTCGAAACAATGAGCAGTTCTTC.

The chain has TRBV25-1 and TRBJ2-7; D is unresolved. Trimming shortened V by 2 bases and J by 3 bases, and 11 bases separated the two germline ends. The CDR3 spans 14 residues. From germline, CDR1 is MGHDK and CDR2 SYGVNS. The CDR3 coding sequence is TGTGCCAGCAGTGAAAGAGGACGGAACTACGAGCAGTACTTC. Translation gives CASSERGRNYEQYF.

This clone has only one observation. The V gene is TRBV7-6, the J gene TRBJ2-7; D possibly corresponds to TRBD1 (5 bases). The CDR3 spans 16 residues. The germline V and J ends were trimmed by 5 bases and 0 bases, with 17 bases remaining between them. CDR1 SGHVS and CDR2 FNYEAQ come from the germline V gene. CDR3 residues: CASSNLRQGSSYEQYF. The CDR3 DNA sequence: TGTGCCAGCAGCAACCTTCGGCAGGGAAGCTCCTACGAGCAGTACTTC.

This chain connects TRBV9 to TRBJ2-7; 7 nucleotides match TRBD1. CDR3 length equals 13 residues. CDR1 and CDR2 from the germline V gene are SGDLS and YYNGEE. Unmatched junction bases numbered 4, after V lost 0 bases and J lost 7 bases. CDR3 in amino acids: CASSVEGAGEQYF. The CDR3 DNA follows: TGTGCCAGCAGCGTAGAGGGGGCGGGTGAGCAGTACTTC.

V gene TRBV18 combines with J gene TRBJ2-1, with 11 bases aligning to TRBD2. V was pared by 4 bases and J by 1 base, with 9 bases of the junction left unmatched. The CDR3 has 18 amino acids. The germline V gene encodes CDR1 KGHSH and CDR2 LQKENI. In DNA, the CDR3 is TGTGCCAGCTCACAACCTCCCACTAGCGGGAGTTCCTACAATGAGCAGTTCTTC. Amino acids: CASSQPPTSGSSYNEQFF. Full variable domain (missing parts from reference TRBV18 and TRBJ2-1): NAGVMQNPRHLVRRRGQEARLRCSPMKGHSHVYWYRQLPEEGLKFMVYLQKENIIDESGMPKERFSAEFPKEGPSILRIQQVVRGDSAAYFCASSQPPTSGSSYNEQFFGPGTRLTVL.

This clone was detected once. V and J are TRBV5-1 and TRBJ2-6; D remains unclear. The germline gives CDR1 SGHRS, CDR2 YFSETQ. CDR3 length equals 15 residues. With 5 bases removed from V and 1 base from J, the gap between germline ends came to 10 bases. The CDR3 region has the DNA TGCGCCAGCAGATTCGAACTGTCTGGGGCCAACGTCCTGACTTTC. Protein: CASRFELSGANVLTF.

A note on this clone: At the DNA level, this CDR3 is encoded by other sequences in the same sample as well. This sequence joins TRBV20-1 and TRBJ2-3, with D uncertain. Germline CDR1 DFQATT, CDR2 SNEGSKA (reference sequence). The CDR3 has 11 residues. Trimming removed 6 bases from V and 0 bases from J, with 4 bases in between. The CDR3, as DNA: TGCAGTGCGATTAGCACAGATACGCAGTATTTT. It encodes CSAISTDTQYF.

This chain connects TRBV2 to TRBJ2-3, with D uncertain. CDR1 and CDR2 (germline): SNHLY, FYNNEI. The CDR3 is 14 residues long. V was shortened by 7 bases and J by 2 bases, with 13 bases between the two germline ends. The CDR3: CASKDLAATDTQYF. The CDR3 DNA is TGTGCCAGCAAGGATCTGGCAGCCACAGATACGCAGTATTTT.

V usage is TRBV7-7 and J usage is TRBJ2-6; tentatively, D is TRBD1 or TRBD2 (5 bases each). Germline-derived CDR1 and CDR2 are SSHAT and FNYEAQ (reference sequence). This CDR3 comprises 18 residues. The V and J ends lost 2 bases and 1 base respectively, with 15 bases between them. The CDR3, as DNA: TGTGCCAGCAGCTTAACCCCGGGACCTAAATCTGGGGCCAACGTCCTGACTTTC. It is translated as CASSLTPGPKSGANVLTF.

The CDR3 here is CASSSTDRYNEQFF. DNA for the CDR3: TGTGCCAGCAGTTCTACGGACCGATACAATGAGCAGTTCTTC. The chain couples TRBV28 to TRBJ2-1, with D hard to call. Trimming took off 4 bases at V and 4 bases at J, with 11 bases between the two ends. The germline V gene has CDR1 MDHEN and CDR2 SYDVKM. The CDR3 loop spans 14 amino acids.

The chain links TRBV7-8 to TRBJ2-1; 7 nucleotides line up with TRBD2. Germline V gene data show CDR1 as SGHVS and CDR2 as FQNEAQ. The junction had 13 bases not matched to a gene; V was cut back by 3 bases and J by 8 bases. The CDR3 is 16 amino acids. The CDR3 DNA reads as TGTGCCAGCAGCTTGGCCCGGCTAGCGGCAGTGGATGAGCAGTTCTTC. Protein: CASSLARLAAVDEQFF.